Detailed here is one T cell receptor beta chain. These data are taken from a study of blood T cell repertoires in COVID-19. How the authors handled the data: Reference gene primer amplification gave estimated nucleated cell counts. Assay used: immunoSEQ multiplex PCR; TCRdb lists only in-frame clones, some missing. The D gene and trimming were derived from the DNA, and the V and J assignments and clone size from that table. The sample yields approximately 270,000 clones, around 85% seen once. Across 24 US areas, participants ranged in age from about 18 to 90 years. Germline lookup yields CDR1 MNHEY and CDR2 SVGAGI. V was cut by 0 bases and J by 3 bases, with 11 bases left in between. This CDR3 has 15 residues.

The clonotype comes from a woman between 25 and 40 years old who had recovered from COVID-19. This chain uses TRBV6-5 with TRBJ1-2; a weak D match, TRBD1 (5 bases). Sequenced sample: PBMCs or T cells enriched from blood (not recorded which). The CDR3: CASSYSSGSDYGYTF. The CDR3 nucleotides read TGTGCCAGCAGTTACTCGTCAGGGTCGGACTATGGCTACACCTTC.